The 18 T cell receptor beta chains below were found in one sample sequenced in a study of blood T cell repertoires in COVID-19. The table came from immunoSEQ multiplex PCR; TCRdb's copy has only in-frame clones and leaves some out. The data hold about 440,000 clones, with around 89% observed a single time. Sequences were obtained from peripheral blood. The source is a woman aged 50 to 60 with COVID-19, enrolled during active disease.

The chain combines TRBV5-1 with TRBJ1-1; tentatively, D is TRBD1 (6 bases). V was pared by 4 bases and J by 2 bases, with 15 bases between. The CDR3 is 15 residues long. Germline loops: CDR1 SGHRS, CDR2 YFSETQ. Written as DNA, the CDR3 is TGCGCCAGCAGCGTACCGGGGACACTCAACACTGAAGCTTTCTTT. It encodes CASSVPGTLNTEAFF.

DNA for the CDR3: TGCGCCAGCAGTGTTGGACAGAATGGCTACACCTTC. Translated: CASSVGQNGYTF. J is TRBJ1-2 and V is TRBV5-1; D may be TRBD1 (6 bases). V gave up 5 bases and J gave up 6 bases, with 11 bases separating them. Germline CDR1 and CDR2: SGHRS and YFSETQ. The CDR3 is 12 residues long.

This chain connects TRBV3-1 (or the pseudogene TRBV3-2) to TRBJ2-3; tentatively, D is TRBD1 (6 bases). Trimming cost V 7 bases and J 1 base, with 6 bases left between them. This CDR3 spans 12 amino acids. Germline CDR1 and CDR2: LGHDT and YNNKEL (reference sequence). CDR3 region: CASKGGTDTQYF. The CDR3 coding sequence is TGTGCCAGCAAGGGGGGCACAGATACGCAGTATTTT.

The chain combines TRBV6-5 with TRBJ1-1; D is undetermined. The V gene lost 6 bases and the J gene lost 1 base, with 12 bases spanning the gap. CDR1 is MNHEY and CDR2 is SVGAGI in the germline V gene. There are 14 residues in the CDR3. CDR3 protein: CASRAMSGNTEAFF. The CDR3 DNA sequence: TGTGCCAGCAGGGCTATGTCGGGGAACACTGAAGCTTTCTTT.

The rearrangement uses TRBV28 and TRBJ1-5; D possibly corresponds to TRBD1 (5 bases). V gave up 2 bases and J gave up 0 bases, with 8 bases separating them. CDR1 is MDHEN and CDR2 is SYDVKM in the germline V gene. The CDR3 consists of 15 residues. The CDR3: CASSLPGDSNQPQHF. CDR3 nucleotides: TGTGCCAGCAGTTTACCGGGGGATAGCAATCAGCCCCAGCATTTT.

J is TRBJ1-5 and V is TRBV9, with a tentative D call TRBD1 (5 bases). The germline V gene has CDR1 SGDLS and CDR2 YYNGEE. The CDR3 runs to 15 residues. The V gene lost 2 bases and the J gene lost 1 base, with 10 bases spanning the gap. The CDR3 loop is CASSVRGGSNQPQHF. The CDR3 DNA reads TGTGCCAGCAGCGTGAGGGGAGGGAGCAATCAGCCCCAGCATTTT.

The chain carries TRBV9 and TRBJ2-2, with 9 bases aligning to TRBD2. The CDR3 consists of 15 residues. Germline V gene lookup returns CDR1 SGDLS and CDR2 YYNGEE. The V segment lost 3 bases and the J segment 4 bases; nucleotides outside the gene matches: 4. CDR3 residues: CASSESGGTTGELFF. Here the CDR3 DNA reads TGTGCCAGCAGCGAGAGCGGGGGGACCACCGGGGAGCTGTTTTTT. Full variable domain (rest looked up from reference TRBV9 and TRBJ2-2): DSGVTQTPKHLITATGQRVTLRCSPRSGDLSVYWYQQSLDQGLQFLIQYYNGEERAKGNILERFSAQQFPDLHSELNLSSLELGDSALYFCASSESGGTTGELFFGEGSRLTVL.

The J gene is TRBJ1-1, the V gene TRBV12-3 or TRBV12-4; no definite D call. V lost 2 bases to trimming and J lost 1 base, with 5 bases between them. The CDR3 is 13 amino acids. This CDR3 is CASSLLENTEAFF. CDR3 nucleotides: TGTGCCAGCAGTTTATTAGAGAACACTGAAGCTTTCTTT.

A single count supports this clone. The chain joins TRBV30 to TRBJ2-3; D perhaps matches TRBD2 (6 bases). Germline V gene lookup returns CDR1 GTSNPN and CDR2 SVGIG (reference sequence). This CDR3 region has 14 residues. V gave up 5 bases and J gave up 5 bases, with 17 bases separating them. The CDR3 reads CAWGRGGEVDTQYF. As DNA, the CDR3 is TGTGCCTGGGGAAGGGGCGGGGAGGTAGATACGCAGTATTTT.

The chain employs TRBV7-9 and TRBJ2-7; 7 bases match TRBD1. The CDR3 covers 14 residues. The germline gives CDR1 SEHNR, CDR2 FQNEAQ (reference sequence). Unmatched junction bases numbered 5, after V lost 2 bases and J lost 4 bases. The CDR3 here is CASSLQGEFYEQYF. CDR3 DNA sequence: TGTGCCAGCAGCTTACAGGGGGAGTTTTACGAGCAGTACTTC.

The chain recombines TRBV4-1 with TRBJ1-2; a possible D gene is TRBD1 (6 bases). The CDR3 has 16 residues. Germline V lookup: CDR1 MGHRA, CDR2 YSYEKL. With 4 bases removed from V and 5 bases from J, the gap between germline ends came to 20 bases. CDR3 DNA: TGCGCCAGCAGCCCACCCTACCGACAGGATAAATATGGCTACACCTTC. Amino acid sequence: CASSPPYRQDKYGYTF.

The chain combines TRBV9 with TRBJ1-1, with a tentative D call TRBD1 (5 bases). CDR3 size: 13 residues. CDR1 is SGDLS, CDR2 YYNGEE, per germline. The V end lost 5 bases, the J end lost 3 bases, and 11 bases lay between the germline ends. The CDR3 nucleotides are TGTGCCAGCAGTTCCAGGGAGGACACTGAAGCTTTCTTT. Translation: CASSSREDTEAFF. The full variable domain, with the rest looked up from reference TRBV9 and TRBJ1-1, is DSGVTQTPKHLITATGQRVTLRCSPRSGDLSVYWYQQSLDQGLQFLIQYYNGEERAKGNILERFSAQQFPDLHSELNLSSLELGDSALYFCASSSREDTEAFFGQGTRLTVV.

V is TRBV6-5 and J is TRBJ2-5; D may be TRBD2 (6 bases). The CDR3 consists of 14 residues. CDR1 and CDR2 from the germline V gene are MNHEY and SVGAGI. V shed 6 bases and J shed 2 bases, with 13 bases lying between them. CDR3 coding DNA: TGTGCCAGCAGAGGAGGACGGGAGCAAGAGACCCAGTACTTC. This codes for CASRGGREQETQYF.

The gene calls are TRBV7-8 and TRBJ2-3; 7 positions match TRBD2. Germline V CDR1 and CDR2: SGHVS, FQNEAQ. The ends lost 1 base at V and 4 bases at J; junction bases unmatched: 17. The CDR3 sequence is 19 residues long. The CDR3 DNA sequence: TGTGCCAGCAGCTTAGGAAGCGGGGCTGGCCCCGCCAGCGCAGATACGCAGTATTTT. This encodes CASSLGSGAGPASADTQYF.

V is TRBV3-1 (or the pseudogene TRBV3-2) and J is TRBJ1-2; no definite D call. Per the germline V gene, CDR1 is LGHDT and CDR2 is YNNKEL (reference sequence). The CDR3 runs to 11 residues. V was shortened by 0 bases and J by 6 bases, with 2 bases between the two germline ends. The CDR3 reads CASSQDDGYTF. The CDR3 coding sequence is TGTGCCAGCAGCCAAGACGATGGCTACACCTTC.

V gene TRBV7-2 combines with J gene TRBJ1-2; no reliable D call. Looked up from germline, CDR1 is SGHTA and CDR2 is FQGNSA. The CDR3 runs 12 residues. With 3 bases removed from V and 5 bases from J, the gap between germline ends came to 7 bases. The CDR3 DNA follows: TGTGCCAGCAGCTTTACCGGTTATGGCTACACCTTC. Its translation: CASSFTGYGYTF.

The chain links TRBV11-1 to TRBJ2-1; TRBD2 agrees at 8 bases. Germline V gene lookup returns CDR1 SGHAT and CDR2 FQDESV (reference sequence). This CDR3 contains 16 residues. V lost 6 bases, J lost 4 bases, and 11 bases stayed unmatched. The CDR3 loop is CASSFLTSGGYNEQFF. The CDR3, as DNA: TGTGCCAGCAGTTTCCTCACAAGCGGGGGTTACAATGAGCAGTTCTTC.

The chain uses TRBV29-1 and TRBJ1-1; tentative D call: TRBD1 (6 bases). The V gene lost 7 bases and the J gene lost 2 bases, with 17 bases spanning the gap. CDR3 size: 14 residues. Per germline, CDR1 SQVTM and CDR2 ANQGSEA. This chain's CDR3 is CSAPRTARNTEAFF. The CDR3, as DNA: TGCAGCGCGCCACGGACAGCCCGAAACACTGAAGCTTTCTTT.